The clone carrying this T cell receptor beta chain occurred a few times. V was clipped by 0 bases and J by 3 bases, with 5 bases between them. The V gene's germline CDR1 is LNHNV and CDR2 YYDKDF (reference sequence). CDR3 length: 14 residues. The CDR3 regions of TCR beta were amplified from RNA transcripts. During a first-round RT-PCR of the TCR CDR3, the HTBI primer set was used. TCRdb used MiXCR to reprocess the multiplex PCR reads, holding one entry per CDR3 protein. Here the sample spans 700,000 or so distinct CDR3 sequences, more than 14% being singletons. The entry originates in a study of T cells in Graves' hyperthyroidism and ophthalmopathy.

The genes are TRBV15 and TRBJ2-2; no clear D. The receptor was isolated from a woman in her 50s with Graves' ophthalmopathy. Specimen: blood. This CDR3 is CATSRDSYTGELFF. Written as DNA, the CDR3 is TGTGCCACCAGCAGAGATTCCTACACCGGGGAGCTGTTTTTT.